One T cell receptor beta chain is described in this entry. Deletions cut 0 bases from V and 0 bases from J, with 8 bases between. Looked up from germline, CDR1 is SGHNT and CDR2 is YENEEA. CDR3 length: 16 residues. MiXCR was run by TCRdb on the RT-PCR reads, yielding one entry per CDR3 protein. Found here are around 2,000 distinct CDR3 sequences, around 15% of them singletons; the top ten hold more than 7%. This record comes from a study of immune reconstitution after stem cell transplant in scleroderma. The source of this sequence is a female donor with systemic sclerosis. The material was obtained before or after autologous hematopoietic stem cell transplantation (not recorded which). The rearrangement joins TRBV11-3 to TRBJ2-2; D is perhaps TRBD1 (5 bases). The CDR3 DNA sequence: TGTGCCAGCAGCTTAGATCAGGACACGAACACCGGGGAGCTGTTTTTT. It specifies CASSLDQDTNTGELFF.